This T cell receptor (beta chain) was captured in a study of regulatory T cells in long-lasting Graves disease. Study-wide background: For a period under 3 months, newly diagnosed Graves' patients had taken antithyroid drugs.

Overall study findings and caveats: Patients whose Graves' disease persisted exhibited lower TCR diversity than those newly diagnosed.

This clonotype was recorded many times. Its antigen is unidentified. Arm-PCR with iRepertoire HTBI primers amplified the CDR3 regions for these TCR beta libraries. Via MiXCR, TCRdb re-called the multiplex PCR reads, giving one row per CDR3 protein. The data show over 500,000 distinct CDR3 sequences, with about 16% seen just once and around 12% held by the top ten. Time point described: newly diagnosed GD, antithyroid drugs for less than 3 months. The TCR library was made from RNA that had been extracted from PBMCs in TRIzol. The CDR3 length is 16 residues. Germline lookup yields CDR1 SNHLY and CDR2 FYNNEI. V was trimmed by 8 bases and J by 3 bases, leaving 17 bases between them. This sample also belongs to another study, concerning T cells in Graves' hyperthyroidism and ophthalmopathy.

The chain links TRBV2 to TRBJ2-6; possible D gene TRBD2, 5 bases. The input for sequencing was peripheral blood mononuclear cells (PBMCs), taken at new diagnosis, from a patient treated with antithyroid drugs. The receptor was isolated from a man between 18 and 29 years old with Graves disease. The CDR3 coding sequence is TGTGCCAGCGTGGAGTTGTTCGGGATTGGGGCCAACGTCCTGACTTTC. Translating gives CASVELFGIGANVLTF.